Listed below are T cell receptor beta chains from one sample, sequenced in a study of blood T cell repertoires in COVID-19. Profiled with immunoSEQ multiplex PCR; TCRdb holds only in-frame clones, not every one. Among 200,000 to 250,000 clones, about 83% were seen once, and the ten largest hold roughly 1.3%. Source material: peripheral blood. Receptors were obtained from a woman aged 25-40 years with COVID-19, enrolled during active disease. CDR3s leave out the opening cysteine and the closing phenylalanine or tryptophan. Each record gives: CDR3 protein, CDR3 length, V gene.

CDR3 protein: ASSPLAPTTGELF
CDR3 length: 13
V gene: TRBV7-3

CDR3 protein: ASSFRDRGQPQH
CDR3 length: 12
V gene: TRBV19

CDR3 protein: ASSLSLAGPTDTQY
CDR3 length: 14
V gene: TRBV28

CDR3 protein: ASSPPGSEAF
CDR3 length: 10
V gene: TRBV18

CDR3 protein: ASSLLGQGGEKLF
CDR3 length: 13
V gene: TRBV5-1

CDR3 protein: ASSGDRGANYGYT
CDR3 length: 13
V gene: TRBV3-1/TRBV3-2

CDR3 protein: ASGRPGTGRLQETQY
CDR3 length: 15
V gene: TRBV19

CDR3 protein: ASRRTGTGSSYEQY
CDR3 length: 14
V gene: TRBV5-1

CDR3 protein: ASSGLAGGNEQF
CDR3 length: 12
V gene: TRBV19

CDR3 protein: ASSSVLAGVYEQY
CDR3 length: 13
V gene: TRBV5-1

CDR3 protein: ASTVLAGGPGTDTQY
CDR3 length: 15
V gene: TRBV5-6

CDR3 protein: ASSHREGGYT
CDR3 length: 10
V gene: TRBV6-5

CDR3 protein: ASSYAASYEQY
CDR3 length: 11
V gene: TRBV6-5

CDR3 protein: ASSPAGTSTYEQY
CDR3 length: 13
V gene: TRBV19

CDR3 protein: ATSDPSTDTQY
CDR3 length: 11
V gene: TRBV24-1

CDR3 protein: ASSLEGAGELF
CDR3 length: 11
V gene: TRBV5-1

CDR3 protein: ASEGSSWDRGKATNEKLF
CDR3 length: 18
V gene: TRBV5-1

CDR3 protein: ASSPGTPRHEQF
CDR3 length: 12
V gene: TRBV7-2

CDR3 protein: ASSRTGTGSSYEQY
CDR3 length: 14
V gene: TRBV18

CDR3 protein: ATKKPTGGRTDTQY
CDR3 length: 14
V gene: TRBV7-2

CDR3 protein: ASSVSPGGLNEKLF
CDR3 length: 14
V gene: TRBV5-4

CDR3 protein: ASSEYAALTSGGETQY
CDR3 length: 16
V gene: TRBV6-1

CDR3 protein: ASSQPPRRDKHEQF
CDR3 length: 14
V gene: TRBV23-1

CDR3 protein: ASSVDGGSYEQY
CDR3 length: 12
V gene: TRBV9

CDR3 protein: ASSRGRDNYNEQF
CDR3 length: 13
V gene: TRBV7-2

CDR3 protein: ASSSRQGQRSEQF
CDR3 length: 13
V gene: TRBV11-2

CDR3 protein: ASSFGDREETQY
CDR3 length: 12
V gene: TRBV7-2

CDR3 protein: ASTGQNTEAF
CDR3 length: 10
V gene: TRBV19

CDR3 protein: AWSSTGTSAYEQY
CDR3 length: 13
V gene: TRBV30

CDR3 protein: ASSREGSYEQY
CDR3 length: 11
V gene: TRBV19

CDR3 protein: ASNPGLGTYNEQF
CDR3 length: 13
V gene: TRBV3-1/TRBV3-2

CDR3 protein: ASARLAGSYEQY
CDR3 length: 12
V gene: TRBV19

CDR3 protein: ASSLLRGLNTGELF
CDR3 length: 14
V gene: TRBV4-1

CDR3 protein: ASSPTGMGEKLF
CDR3 length: 12
V gene: TRBV7-9

CDR3 protein: ASSYSGGDGELF
CDR3 length: 12
V gene: TRBV5-1

CDR3 protein: ASSYGQGPNQPQH
CDR3 length: 13
V gene: TRBV6-5

CDR3 protein: ASSPRGGTTPNEQF
CDR3 length: 14
V gene: TRBV9

CDR3 protein: ASSFRGGYETQY
CDR3 length: 12
V gene: TRBV5-4

CDR3 protein: ASRRGGPVHEQF
CDR3 length: 12
V gene: TRBV28

CDR3 protein: ASSSQGRISGNTIY
CDR3 length: 14
V gene: TRBV7-2

CDR3 protein: ASSLGGQGYEQY
CDR3 length: 12
V gene: TRBV5-6

CDR3 protein: ASSLAGQRTEAF
CDR3 length: 12
V gene: TRBV7-9